One TCR beta chain is described in this entry. The TCR beta repertoire was assessed by survey-level immunoSEQ sequencing. The data were produced by immunoSEQ multiplex PCR, yet TCRdb's version contains in-frame clones alone and is incomplete. The sample records about 68,000 clones, around 93% being singletons. CDR1 is SEHNR, CDR2 FQNEAQ, per germline (reference sequence). With 1 base removed from V and 6 bases from J, the gap between germline ends came to 12 bases. The CDR3 is 15 amino acids. This sequence was found in a man aged 40-55 years with rheumatoid arthritis. V and J are TRBV7-9 and TRBJ1-4; unclear D gene. The sample was PBMCs. CDR3 protein: CASSLGAGFDEKLFF. In DNA, the CDR3 is TGTGCCAGCAGCTTAGGGGCGGGATTTGATGAAAAACTGTTTTTT.